The 22 T cell receptor beta chains listed next were all sequenced from one sample in a study of vaccination effects on CD4 cells after COVID-19. Antigen-specific CD4+ T cells were first expanded with viral peptide pools by the ViraFEST assay and only then sequenced. Scientists isolated CD4+ T cells after a roughly 10-day culture period ended. Their SARS-CoV-2 infection, verified by PCR, occurred between March and December 2020. This table comes from immunoSEQ multiplex PCR, and its TCRdb copy is limited to in-frame clones, with some not included. The sample carries around 28,000 clones, approximately 62% recorded once. No antigens are known for them. The material sequenced was CD4+ T cells from PBMCs cultured with SARS-CoV-2 spike peptides, taken before COVID-19 vaccination. Every receptor here comes from a human donor who had a prior SARS-CoV-2 infection.

This clone was observed a handful of times. The chain joins TRBV20-1 to TRBJ2-7; D is unresolved. The CDR3 is made up of 11 amino acids. From germline, CDR1 is DFQATT and CDR2 SNEGSKA (reference sequence). V was trimmed by 7 bases and J by 7 bases, leaving 14 bases between them. Written as DNA, the CDR3 is TGCAGTGTTAGTGGCTACCGGGAGCAGTACTTC. The encoded protein is CSVSGYREQYF.

CDR3 sequence (DNA): TGTGCCAGCAGTGAGCAGGGGATGGAGACCCAGTACTTC. It encodes CASSEQGMETQYF. This rearrangement joins TRBV2 to TRBJ2-5; D perhaps matches TRBD1 (6 bases). Germline V gene sequence: CDR1 SNHLY, CDR2 FYNNEI. The CDR3 has 13 amino acids. V was trimmed by 3 bases and J by 5 bases, leaving 10 bases between them.

This clone has a handful of counts. V usage is TRBV5-4 and J usage is TRBJ1-2, with 8 bases aligning to TRBD1. With V trimmed by 3 bases and J by 7 bases, 20 bases remained unmatched. This CDR3 contains 18 residues. CDR1 is SGHNT, CDR2 YYREEE, per germline (reference sequence). The CDR3 loop is CASSSGRDRTTQLSGYTF. CDR3 nucleotides: TGTGCCAGCAGCTCTGGGAGGGACAGGACTACTCAACTATCTGGCTACACCTTC.

V usage is TRBV2 and J usage is TRBJ1-4, with a possible D match to TRBD1 (5 bases). The CDR3 has 12 residues. Trimming pared 6 bases from V and 7 bases from J, leaving 9 bases between. Germline V lookup: CDR1 SNHLY, CDR2 FYNNEI. The CDR3 region has the DNA TGTGCCAGCAGGACAGCGACTGAAAAACTGTTTTTT. Protein sequence: CASRTATEKLFF.

This clone came up a few times. The chain links TRBV6-5 to TRBJ1-6, with D unresolved. This CDR3 contains 12 residues. Germline loops: CDR1 MNHEY, CDR2 SVGAGI. V was cut by 8 bases and J by 10 bases, with 12 bases left in between. Here the CDR3 reads CASAGVGSPLHF. The CDR3 nucleotides read TGTGCCAGCGCAGGTGTGGGGTCACCCCTCCACTTT.

This clone came up a few times. V is TRBV14 and J is TRBJ1-2; D ambiguous. In germline, CDR1 is SGHDN, CDR2 FVKESK. V was shortened by 1 base and J by 7 bases, with 13 bases between the two germline ends. CDR3 length equals 14 residues. CDR3: CASSQVTTASGYTF. CDR3 in DNA: TGTGCCAGCAGCCAAGTTACGACGGCCTCTGGCTACACCTTC.

The rearrangement uses TRBV5-1 and TRBJ1-3; unclear D gene. The CDR3 covers 15 residues. Germline CDR1 and CDR2: SGHRS and YFSETQ. Trimming pared 0 bases from V and 4 bases from J, leaving 11 bases between. CDR3: CASSLDAVSGNTIYF. The CDR3 nucleotides read TGCGCCAGCAGCTTGGATGCAGTATCCGGAAACACCATATATTTT.

V and J are TRBV19 and TRBJ1-2; no clear D. This CDR3 is 13 amino acids long. The germline CDR1 and CDR2 sequences are LNHDA and SQIVND (reference sequence). V lost 3 bases and J 4 bases, leaving 9 bases between the germline ends. The CDR3 reads CASSIPVTYGYTF. The CDR3 nucleotides are TGTGCCAGTAGTATTCCGGTCACCTATGGCTACACCTTC.

This clone turned up a few times. The rearrangement links TRBV6-1 to TRBJ2-2; no firm D call. V dropped 2 bases and J dropped 0 bases, with 7 bases sitting between them. The CDR3 loop spans 15 amino acids. Germline CDR1 reads MNHNS; CDR2 reads SASEGT. The CDR3 coding sequence is TGTGCCAGCAGTGAATGGTCAACGAACACCGGGGAGCTGTTTTTT. Translation: CASSEWSTNTGELFF.

The chain recombines TRBV6-5 with TRBJ2-7, with 8 bases aligning to TRBD2. V lost 0 bases to trimming and J lost 4 bases; unmatched junction nucleotides: 5. From germline, CDR1 is MNHEY and CDR2 SVGAGI. This CDR3 is built from 15 residues. CDR3 sequence reads: CASSYSGGRSYEQYF. Here the CDR3 DNA reads TGTGCCAGCAGTTACTCCGGCGGGAGGTCTTACGAGCAGTACTTC.

V gene TRBV18 combines with J gene TRBJ1-1; D unresolved. With 3 bases removed from V and 3 bases from J, the gap between germline ends came to 14 bases. Germline V gene sequence: CDR1 KGHSH, CDR2 LQKENI. The CDR3 is 15 amino acids. The chain's CDR3 is CASSPTSAGDTEAFF. CDR3 nucleotides: TGTGCCAGCTCACCGACATCGGCCGGGGACACTGAAGCTTTCTTT. Filled out from reference TRBV18 and TRBJ1-1, the complete variable domain reads NAGVMQNPRHLVRRRGQEARLRCSPMKGHSHVYWYRQLPEEGLKFMVYLQKENIIDESGMPKERFSAEFPKEGPSILRIQQVVRGDSAAYFCASSPTSAGDTEAFFGQGTRLTVV.

V is TRBV10-3 and J is TRBJ1-1; D remains ambiguous. V was cut by 5 bases and J by 1 base, with 8 bases left in between. CDR1 is ENHRY, CDR2 SYGVKD, per germline. The length of the CDR3 is 13 residues. The CDR3 sequence is CAISPSGNTEAFF. CDR3 nucleotide sequence: TGTGCCATCAGTCCCTCAGGGAACACTGAAGCTTTCTTT.

V is TRBV28 and J is TRBJ2-3; 9 bases match TRBD2. The germline V gene encodes CDR1 MDHEN and CDR2 SYDVKM. J lost 0 bases, V lost 4 bases, and 20 bases had no gene match. The CDR3 loop spans 21 amino acids. The CDR3 sequence is CASSSPRRLAGPKRSTDTQYF. The CDR3 nucleotides read TGTGCCAGCAGTTCCCCCCGGAGGCTAGCGGGACCTAAACGTAGCACAGATACGCAGTATTTT.

This rearrangement joins TRBV5-1 to TRBJ2-3, with 9 bases matching TRBD1. Germline V gene sequence: CDR1 SGHRS, CDR2 YFSETQ. This CDR3 is built from 15 residues. Trimming took 4 bases from V and 7 from J; bases not matched to a gene: 10. CDR3 in DNA: TGCGCCAGCAGCACCCGGACAGGGGTTGGAAATACGCAGTATTTT. Its protein product is CASSTRTGVGNTQYF. Looking up the rest from reference TRBV5-1 and TRBJ2-3 gives the full variable domain: KAGVTQTPRYLIKTRGQQVTLSCSPISGHRSVSWYQQTPGQGLQFLFEYFSETQRNKGNFPGRFSGRQFSNSRSEMNVSTLELGDSALYLCASSTRTGVGNTQYFGPGTRLTVL.

CDR3 nucleotide sequence: TGTGCCAGCGGGGGCCCTTTCACAGATACGCAGTATTTT. Translating it yields CASGGPFTDTQYF. This chain uses TRBV2 with TRBJ2-3; D possibly corresponds to TRBD1 (6 bases). With 8 bases removed from V and 2 bases from J, the gap between germline ends came to 11 bases. Germline values: CDR1 SNHLY, CDR2 FYNNEI. The CDR3 runs 13 residues.

V and J are TRBV9 and TRBJ1-6; TRBD1 is a possible D gene (5 bases). The CDR3 is made up of 15 amino acids. V dropped 3 bases and J dropped 8 bases, with 15 bases sitting between them. CDR1 and CDR2 from the germline V gene are SGDLS and YYNGEE. CDR3 residues: CASSATTAIHSPLHF. CDR3 in DNA: TGTGCCAGCAGCGCCACGACAGCGATACATTCACCCCTCCACTTT.

The gene calls are TRBV5-4 and TRBJ2-7; 11 bases agree with TRBD2. Germline V gene data show CDR1 as SGHNT and CDR2 as YYREEE (reference sequence). CDR3 length equals 16 residues. J lost 2 bases, V lost 0 bases, and 4 bases had no gene match. Here the CDR3 reads CASSLGGTSGTYEQYF. The CDR3 nucleotides read TGTGCCAGCAGCTTGGGAGGGACTAGCGGTACCTACGAGCAGTACTTC.

The V and J genes are TRBV29-1 and TRBJ1-4; D is undetermined. V was cut by 4 bases and J by 10 bases, with 16 bases left in between. The CDR3 is 13 amino acids. Germline loops: CDR1 SQVTM, CDR2 ANQGSEA. CDR3 residues: CSVAQQRLGKLFF. Here the CDR3 DNA reads TGCAGCGTTGCTCAACAGCGCCTGGGAAAACTGTTTTTT.

V and J are TRBV5-8 and TRBJ2-1; 13 bases line up with TRBD2. Germline CDR1 reads SGHTS; CDR2 reads YDEGEE. Trimming cost V 3 bases and J 13 bases; bases outside gene matches: 13. The CDR3 spans 16 residues. The CDR3 nucleotides read TGTGCCAGCAGCTCTTTAGACCTGACTAGCGGGAGGCTCCAGTTCTTC. It translates to CASSSLDLTSGRLQFF.

This chain links TRBV11-3 with TRBJ2-1, with 7 bases matching TRBD1. This CDR3 has 17 residues. J gave up 5 bases and V 5 bases, and 15 bases lay outside the gene matches. CDR1 is SGHNT, CDR2 YENEEA, per germline. CDR3 loop: CASSHGPNRGRNNEQFF. CDR3 sequence (DNA): TGTGCCAGCAGCCACGGCCCAAACAGGGGAAGAAACAATGAGCAGTTCTTC.

The chain couples TRBV5-6 to TRBJ1-5; no definite D call. CDR1 and CDR2 (germline): SGHDT, YYEEEE. The V and J ends lost 0 bases and 5 bases respectively, with 6 bases between them. The CDR3 extends over 13 amino acids. The CDR3 spells CASSLGADQPQHF. CDR3 DNA sequence: TGTGCCAGCAGCTTGGGAGCGGATCAGCCCCAGCATTTT.

The chain couples TRBV15 to TRBJ2-6; TRBD2 might be the D (6 bases). Trimming removed 8 bases at V and 4 bases at J, with 12 bases between. The CDR3 spans 14 residues. Germline V lookup: CDR1 LNHNV, CDR2 YYDKDF (reference sequence). The DNA of the CDR3 is TGTGCCACCGGGCGGGGCTCCGGGGCCAACGTCCTGACTTTC. Residues: CATGRGSGANVLTF.